The 30 T cell receptor beta chains reported below all come from one sample, sequenced in a study of STAT5B mutations in CD4+ large granular lymphocyte leukemia. Sequencing used immunoSEQ multiplex PCR; TCRdb keeps in-frame clones, though not all of them. Among about 35,000 clones listed, roughly 82% were seen once. The sample was CD4+ T cells from blood buffy coats. The receptors shown here come from a human donor in good health.

The chain couples TRBV19 to TRBJ1-4, with TRBD1 identical over 8 bases. This CDR3 spans 14 amino acids. Per the germline V gene, CDR1 is LNHDA and CDR2 is SQIVND (reference sequence). Germline trimming cut 5 bases from V and 7 bases from J; bases unmatched to any gene: 6. The CDR3 here is CASSFRTGPEKLFF. The CDR3 nucleotides read TGTGCCAGTAGTTTCCGGACAGGGCCTGAAAAACTGTTTTTT.

The J gene is TRBJ2-1, the V gene TRBV9; D might be TRBD2 (5 bases). Germline-derived CDR1 and CDR2 are SGDLS and YYNGEE. Deletions cut 0 bases from V and 0 bases from J, with 7 bases between. The CDR3 consists of 15 residues. The CDR3 sequence is CASSVGSVSYNEQFF. CDR3 bases: TGTGCCAGCAGCGTAGGTAGCGTCTCCTACAATGAGCAGTTCTTC. Combining the CDR3 with reference TRBV9 and TRBJ2-1 gives the whole variable domain DSGVTQTPKHLITATGQRVTLRCSPRSGDLSVYWYQQSLDQGLQFLIQYYNGEERAKGNILERFSAQQFPDLHSELNLSSLELGDSALYFCASSVGSVSYNEQFFGPGTRLTVL.

V is TRBV6-6 and J is TRBJ1-5, with TRBD1 matching over 11 bases. V shed 5 bases and J 5 bases; nucleotides not matched to a gene: 5. The V gene's germline CDR1 is MNHNY and CDR2 SVGAGI (reference sequence). CDR3 length: 15 residues. The CDR3 protein is CASSTGTGGYQPQHF. CDR3 sequence (DNA): TGTGCCAGCAGTACGGGGACAGGGGGATATCAGCCCCAGCATTTT.

The chain recombines TRBV27 with TRBJ2-2; D gene uncertain. Trimming left V 5 bases short and J 4 bases short, with 14 bases between. The CDR3 has 15 residues. Germline CDR1 and CDR2: MNHEY and SMNVEV (reference sequence). CDR3 sequence reads: CASSPTPESTGELFF. Here the CDR3 DNA reads TGTGCCAGCAGTCCCACCCCCGAAAGCACCGGGGAGCTGTTTTTT.

V usage is TRBV6-5 and J usage is TRBJ1-2; 8 bases map to TRBD1. V dropped 7 bases and J dropped 6; count of bases not matched to a gene: 13. The length of the CDR3 is 15 residues. Germline V gives CDR1 MNHEY, CDR2 SVGAGI. The CDR3 spells CASTSDRATMDGYTF. CDR3 bases: TGTGCCAGCACTTCGGACAGGGCGACAATGGATGGCTACACCTTC.

The V call is TRBV25-1, the J call TRBJ1-2; D not resolved. The CDR3 has 11 residues. Trimming shortened V by 2 bases and J by 8 bases, and 6 bases separated the two germline ends. CDR1 is MGHDK and CDR2 is SYGVNS in the germline V gene. Written as DNA, the CDR3 is TGTGCCAGCAGTGAACGAGAAGGCTACACCTTC. Translation gives CASSEREGYTF.

This chain connects TRBV4-1 to TRBJ2-1, with TRBD2 as a possible D gene (6 bases). Deletions cut 3 bases from V and 3 bases from J, with 24 bases between. Germline V gives CDR1 MGHRA, CDR2 YSYEKL. This CDR3 is built from 19 residues. In DNA, the CDR3 is TGCGCCAGCAGCCAGACGTTAGCGACGGCGGGGATAATCTACAATGAGCAGTTCTTC. It yields the protein CASSQTLATAGIIYNEQFF.

The DNA of the CDR3 is TGTGCCTGGAGTGTGAGTCTACAGGGTGAAGCTTTCTTT. Amino acid sequence: CAWSVSLQGEAFF. This chain connects TRBV30 to TRBJ1-1; TRBD1 might be the D (6 bases). The germline V gene encodes CDR1 GTSNPN and CDR2 SVGIG (reference sequence). V lost 0 bases and J 7 bases, leaving 12 bases between the germline ends. The CDR3 loop spans 13 amino acids. The full variable domain, its missing parts supplied by reference TRBV30 and TRBJ1-1, is SQTIHQWPATLVQPVGSPLSLECTVEGTSNPNLYWYRQAAGRGLQLLFYSVGIGQISSEVPQNLSASRPQDRQFILSSKKLLLSDSGFYLCAWSVSLQGEAFFGQGTRLTVV.

The rearrangement joins TRBV5-1 to TRBJ1-2; 10 bases map to TRBD1. Germline CDR1 reads SGHRS; CDR2 reads YFSETQ. The CDR3 is made up of 16 amino acids. V lost 4 bases, J lost 7 bases, and 13 bases stayed unmatched. The CDR3, as DNA: TGCGCCAGCAGCATGACAGGGGGCGCCGGGGTAGTTGGCTACACCTTC. Translated, it gives CASSMTGGAGVVGYTF.

This clone occurred a few times. The chain links TRBV5-6 to TRBJ1-2, with D unclear. There are 15 residues in the CDR3. Trimming cost V 0 bases and J 4 bases, with 13 bases left between them. Germline loops: CDR1 SGHDT, CDR2 YYEEEE. CDR3 region: CASSLGTRPLYGYTF. DNA for the CDR3: TGTGCCAGCAGCTTGGGTACCAGACCGCTCTATGGCTACACCTTC.

The chain couples TRBV14 to TRBJ1-4; D is unresolved. Trimming cost V 3 bases and J 4 bases, with 9 bases left between them. CDR3 size: 14 residues. Germline V gene data show CDR1 as SGHDN and CDR2 as FVKESK. The CDR3 sequence: CASSQLMGNEKLFF. CDR3 in DNA: TGTGCCAGCAGCCAGCTCATGGGTAATGAAAAACTGTTTTTT. Filled out from reference TRBV14 and TRBJ1-4, the complete variable domain reads EAGVTQFPSHSVIEKGQTVTLRCDPISGHDNLYWYRRVMGKEIKFLLHFVKESKQDESGMPNNRFLAERTGGTYSTLKVQPAELEDSGVYFCASSQLMGNEKLFFGSGTQLSVL.

This clone appeared a single time. Germline is not matched at one junction end, which may reflect a read error. The V and J genes are TRBV6-1 and TRBJ1-5; TRBD1 might be the D (6 bases). There are 14 residues in the CDR3. Germline V lookup: CDR1 MNHNS, CDR2 SASEGT. Written as DNA, the CDR3 is TGTGCCAGCAGCTTCCCGGGGGGCTCCCCCCCCCAACATTTT. Its protein is CASSFPGGSPPQHF.

The V and J genes are TRBV15 and TRBJ2-2; maybe TRBD2 (7 bases). Trimming removed 5 bases from V and 2 bases from J, with 18 bases in between. The germline V gene encodes CDR1 LNHNV and CDR2 YYDKDF (reference sequence). CDR3 length equals 17 residues. The CDR3 loop reads CATSDWGGPRNTGELFF. The CDR3 nucleotides read TGTGCCACCAGCGATTGGGGGGGCCCAAGAAACACCGGGGAGCTGTTTTTT.

The chain employs TRBV18 and TRBJ2-3; a possible D gene is TRBD2 (5 bases). V lost 1 base, J lost 4 bases, and 9 bases lay in between. The CDR3 has 14 residues. Germline loops: CDR1 KGHSH, CDR2 LQKENI. CDR3 in amino acids: CASSPRRNADTQYF. CDR3 in DNA: TGTGCCAGCTCACCACGGAGGAACGCAGATACGCAGTATTTT.

V is TRBV7-8 and J is TRBJ2-1; TRBD1 aligns across 10 bases. Germline trimming cut 5 bases from V and 7 bases from J; bases unmatched to any gene: 8. The CDR3 runs to 15 residues. Germline-derived CDR1 and CDR2 are SGHVS and FQNEAQ. The CDR3 protein is CASSPIPGQGNEQFF. DNA of the CDR3: TGTGCCAGCAGCCCAATCCCGGGACAGGGGAATGAGCAGTTCTTC.

The chain has TRBV2 and TRBJ1-1; 8 positions agree with TRBD1. CDR3 length: 12 amino acids. Germline trimming cut 7 bases from V and 8 bases from J; bases unmatched to any gene: 6. Germline V gives CDR1 SNHLY, CDR2 FYNNEI. The CDR3: CASKGQGGEAFF. CDR3 nucleotide sequence: TGTGCCAGCAAAGGACAGGGAGGAGAAGCTTTCTTT.

The chain has TRBV11-2 and TRBJ2-1, with 8 bases that match TRBD2. J lost 4 bases, V lost 2 bases, and 7 bases had no gene match. The CDR3 has 16 amino acids. The germline V gene has CDR1 SGHAT and CDR2 FQNNGV. The CDR3 protein is CASSLTQRGPYNEQFF. CDR3 in DNA: TGTGCCAGCAGCTTAACCCAGCGGGGGCCTTACAATGAGCAGTTCTTC.

V and J are TRBV6-1 and TRBJ1-1; 8 bases are a match to TRBD1. Trimming removed 3 bases from V and 4 bases from J; junction bases left unmatched: 10. The CDR3 extends over 16 amino acids. CDR1 MNHNS and CDR2 SASEGT come from the germline V gene. The DNA for the CDR3 is TGTGCCAGCAGTGAGTTAGGTGGACAGGGAGCCACTGAAGCTTTCTTT. Translating it yields CASSELGGQGATEAFF.

This chain joins TRBV30 and TRBJ1-1; D remains unclear. Germline CDR1 and CDR2: GTSNPN and SVGIG (reference sequence). V was clipped by 4 bases and J by 6 bases, with 18 bases between them. The CDR3 is made up of 14 amino acids. The CDR3 DNA follows: TGTGCCTGGACCACCTCGAGAGGGATCCCTGAAGCTTTCTTT. Its translation is CAWTTSRGIPEAFF.

This CDR3 reads CASSATGGGYTF. CDR3 nucleotide sequence: TGTGCCAGCAGCGCGACAGGGGGAGGCTACACCTTC. The chain recombines TRBV6-1 with TRBJ1-2, with 9 bases lining up with TRBD1. Looked up from germline, CDR1 is MNHNS and CDR2 is SASEGT. With V trimmed by 6 bases and J by 8 bases, 4 bases remained unmatched. There are 12 residues in the CDR3.

This rearrangement joins TRBV7-2 to TRBJ1-5; unclear D gene. CDR1 is SGHTA and CDR2 is FQGNSA in the germline V gene. The CDR3 length is 13 residues. V was trimmed by 5 bases and J by 4 bases, leaving 9 bases between them. For the CDR3, the DNA is TGTGCCAGCAGCCACGGAGGGAATCAGCCCCAGCATTTT. Protein product: CASSHGGNQPQHF.

This clone came up once. V and J are TRBV4-2 and TRBJ2-7; 7 bases agree with TRBD1. CDR3 size: 17 residues. Germline CDR1 and CDR2: LGHNA and YNFKEQ. Losses at the gene ends were 1 base for V and 3 bases for J; bases not matched to a gene: 12. The CDR3 protein is CASSQGGQSLFSYEQYF. The CDR3 DNA reads as TGTGCCAGCAGCCAAGGGGGACAGTCACTTTTTAGCTACGAGCAGTACTTC.

This clone appeared once. The chain joins TRBV6-1 to TRBJ1-5; 9 bases are a match to TRBD1. The CDR3 extends over 16 amino acids. The V gene end was trimmed by 4 bases and the J gene end by 4 bases; junction bases not matched to a gene: 8. Germline V gene data show CDR1 as MNHNS and CDR2 as SASEGT. DNA of the CDR3: TGTGCCAGCAGTGCCCGGGACAGGGCTACGAATCAGCCCCAGCATTTT. Translating gives CASSARDRATNQPQHF.

V gene TRBV11-2 combines with J gene TRBJ2-7; possibly TRBD1 for D (5 bases). V was clipped by 0 bases and J by 2 bases, with 17 bases between them. Germline CDR1 and CDR2: SGHAT and FQNNGV. The CDR3 totals 17 residues. The CDR3 spells CASSLDGAGVLPYEQYF. CDR3 nucleotides: TGTGCCAGCAGCTTAGATGGGGCAGGCGTCTTACCCTACGAGCAGTACTTC.

V usage is TRBV5-1 and J usage is TRBJ2-3, with D possibly matching TRBD1 (6 bases). Germline V gene data show CDR1 as SGHRS and CDR2 as YFSETQ. V was clipped by 3 bases and J by 2 bases, with 10 bases between them. The CDR3 is made up of 14 amino acids. CDR3 loop: CASSSDRNTDTQYF. CDR3 nucleotides: TGCGCCAGCAGCTCCGACAGGAACACAGATACGCAGTATTTT.

The chain couples TRBV30 to TRBJ2-5; D is possibly TRBD1 or TRBD2 (5 bases each). The CDR3 sequence is 15 residues long. CDR1 and CDR2 (germline): GTSNPN, SVGIG (reference sequence). Between the trimmed V and J ends, which lost 0 bases and 4 bases, there was a span of 15 bases. The CDR3 spells CAWSVGGRGGETQYF. CDR3 DNA sequence: TGTGCCTGGAGTGTTGGGGGAAGAGGAGGAGAGACCCAGTACTTC. Based on the CDR3 plus reference TRBV30 and TRBJ2-5, the full variable domain is SQTIHQWPATLVQPVGSPLSLECTVEGTSNPNLYWYRQAAGRGLQLLFYSVGIGQISSEVPQNLSASRPQDRQFILSSKKLLLSDSGFYLCAWSVGGRGGETQYFGPGTRLLVL.

The gene calls are TRBV30 and TRBJ2-7; D may be TRBD2 (7 bases). Trimming removed 0 bases at V and 4 bases at J, with 13 bases between. This CDR3 is 14 amino acids long. Germline V gene data show CDR1 as GTSNPN and CDR2 as SVGIG (reference sequence). The CDR3 DNA is TGTGCCTGGAGTGTAGGGGGGGTATCTTACGAGCAGTACTTC. The encoded protein is CAWSVGGVSYEQYF.

This sequence joins TRBV7-9 and TRBJ2-5; 9 nucleotides line up with TRBD1. The CDR3 covers 13 residues. With 8 bases clipped from V and 11 bases from J, the junction kept 12 bases outside the gene matches. Germline CDR1 SEHNR, CDR2 FQNEAQ (reference sequence). The CDR3 coding sequence is TGTGCCAGCGGGGACAGGGAACTACGGGAGCAGTACTTC. Amino acid sequence: CASGDRELREQYF.

This clone was seen more than once but under ten times. The CDR3 loop is CASGTGGNGEKLFF. DNA for the CDR3: TGTGCCAGCGGGACAGGGGGGAACGGTGAAAAACTGTTTTTT. The rearrangement uses TRBV2 and TRBJ1-4; TRBD1 aligns across 11 bases. The CDR3 has 14 residues. Trimming at V came to 8 bases and at J to 7 bases, leaving 6 bases not matched to a gene. The germline gives CDR1 SNHLY, CDR2 FYNNEI.

V and J are TRBV6-5 and TRBJ2-7; D gene ambiguous. The germline V and J ends were trimmed by 2 bases and 6 bases, with 14 bases remaining between them. The CDR3 covers 14 residues. CDR1 is MNHEY, CDR2 SVGAGI, per germline. CDR3 amino acids: CASSYGVGRSEQYF. In DNA, the CDR3 is TGTGCCAGCAGTTACGGGGTGGGTAGAAGCGAGCAGTACTTC.